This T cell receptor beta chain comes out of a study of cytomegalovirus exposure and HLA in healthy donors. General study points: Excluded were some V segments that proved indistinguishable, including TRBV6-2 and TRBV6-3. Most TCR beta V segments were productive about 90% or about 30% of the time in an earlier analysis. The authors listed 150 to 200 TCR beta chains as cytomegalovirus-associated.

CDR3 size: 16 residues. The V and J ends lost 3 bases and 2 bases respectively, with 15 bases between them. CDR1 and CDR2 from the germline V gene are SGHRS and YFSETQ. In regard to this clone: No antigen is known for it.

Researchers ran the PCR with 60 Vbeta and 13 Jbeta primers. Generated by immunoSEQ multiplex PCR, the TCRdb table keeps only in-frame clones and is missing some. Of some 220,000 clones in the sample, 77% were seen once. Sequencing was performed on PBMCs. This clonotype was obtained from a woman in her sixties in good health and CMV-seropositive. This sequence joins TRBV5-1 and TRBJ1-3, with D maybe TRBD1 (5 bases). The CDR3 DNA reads TGCGCCAGCAGCTGGACCGTACAGGAAGCTGGAAACACCATATATTTT. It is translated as CASSWTVQEAGNTIYF.